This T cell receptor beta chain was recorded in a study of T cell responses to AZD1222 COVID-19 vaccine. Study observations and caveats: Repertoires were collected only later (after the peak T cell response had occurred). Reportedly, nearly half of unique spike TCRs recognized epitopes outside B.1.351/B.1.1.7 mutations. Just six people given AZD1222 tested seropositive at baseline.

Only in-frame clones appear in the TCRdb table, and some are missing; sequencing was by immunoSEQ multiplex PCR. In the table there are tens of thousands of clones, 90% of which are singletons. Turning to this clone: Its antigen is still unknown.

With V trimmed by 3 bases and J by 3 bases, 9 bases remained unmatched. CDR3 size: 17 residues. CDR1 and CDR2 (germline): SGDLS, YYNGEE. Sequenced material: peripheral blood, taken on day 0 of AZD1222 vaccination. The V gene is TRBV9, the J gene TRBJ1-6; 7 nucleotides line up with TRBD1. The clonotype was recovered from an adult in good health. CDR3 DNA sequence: TGTGCCAGCAGCGCAACTACAGGGGACCACTATAATTCACCCCTCCACTTT. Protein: CASSATTGDHYNSPLHF.